The T cell receptor beta chain under discussion was sequenced for a study of CD8 T cells in ankylosing spondylitis. TCRdb re-called the 5' RACE reads with MiXCR, one entry per CDR3 protein. This table has around 250,000 distinct CDR3 sequences, around 11% appearing once. The sample holds many counts of this clonotype. Germline V gene sequence: CDR1 SGHRS, CDR2 YFSETQ. V shed 1 base and J shed 6 bases, with 11 bases lying between them. This CDR3 contains 13 residues. The specimen was blood, either unsorted or a sorted T cell fraction (not recorded which). The V call is TRBV5-1, the J call TRBJ2-7, with D perhaps TRBD1 (5 bases). The source is a male donor with ankylosing spondylitis or in good health (not recorded which). CDR3 sequence reads: CASSLTGNIEQYF. The CDR3 bases are TGCGCCAGCAGCTTGACAGGTAACATCGAGCAGTACTTC.